A selection of T cell receptor beta chains follows, all from one sample in a study of CD8+CD57+ T cells in acquired aplastic anemia. Using its own MiXCR run on the reads, TCRdb lists one record per CDR3 protein. In the table there are around 190,000 distinct CDR3 sequences, approximately 48% of which are singletons. The sample consisted of sorted CD4+, CD8+, or CD8+CD57+ T cells (not recorded which) from PBMCs. These receptors all stem from a human donor with aplastic anemia. Each CDR3 is given with its conserved first and last residue. The D gene is left open where the match is weak. Clone size is stated in some rows and not others, as once, few, many or a class when expanded.

clone_size | j_call | d_call | v_call | cdr3_aa | cdr3_nt
. | TRBJ2-7 | TRBD1 | TRBV7-8 | CASSLVETRGRSEQYF | TGTGCCAGCAGCTTAGTCGAGACCAGGGGGCGCTCCGAGCAGTACTTC
. | TRBJ2-7 | . | TRBV14 | CASSQGRTGPYEQYF | TGTGCCAGCAGCCAGGGACGGACGGGGCCCTACGAGCAGTACTTC
few | TRBJ1-6 | TRBD1 | TRBV3-1 | CASSFGTVNNSPLHF | TGTGCCAGCTCCTTCGGGACAGTAAATAATTCACCCCTCCACTTT
. | TRBJ2-3 | . | TRBV10-3 | CAISESRQVSADTQYF | TGTGCCATCAGTGAGTCGCGGCAGGTGTCCGCAGATACGCAGTATTTT
many | TRBJ1-4 | TRBD1 | TRBV4-2 | CASSQGQGNEKLFF | TGTGCCAGCAGCCAGGGACAGGGGAATGAAAAACTGTTTTTT
. | TRBJ2-7 | TRBD1 | TRBV5-1 | CASSLGTRQGGNEQYF | TGCGCCAGCAGCCTTGGGACGCGACAGGGGGGGAATGAGCAGTACTTC
. | TRBJ2-1 | TRBD1 | TRBV15 | CATTPTQGAGYNEQFF | TGTGCCACCACCCCGACTCAGGGGGCGGGTTACAATGAGCAGTTCTTC
many | TRBJ2-7 | . | TRBV6-1 | CASSLKQGPYEQYF | TGTGCCAGCAGTCTGAAACAGGGACCCTACGAGCAGTACTTC
many | TRBJ2-3 | . | TRBV4-2 | CASSQENWGDTQYF | TGTGCCAGCAGCCAAGAGAACTGGGGAGATACGCAGTATTTT
once | TRBJ2-7 | TRBD2 | TRBV25-1 | CASSEAGVQKQYF | TGTGCCAGCAGTGAAGCGGGGGTTCAGAAACAGTACTTC
few | TRBJ2-7 | TRBD1 | TRBV25-1 | CASSEGQGPYEQYF | TGTGCCAGCAGTGAGGGACAGGGTCCCTACGAGCAGTACTTC
. | TRBJ2-3 | TRBD2 | TRBV10-2 | CASSASGRSDTQYF | TGCGCCAGCTCGGCTAGCGGGAGGTCAGATACGCAGTATTTT
many | TRBJ1-3 | . | TRBV6-1 | CVTQGVRNTIYF | TGTGTTACACAGGGCGTCCGAAACACCATATATTTT
. | TRBJ1-1 | . | TRBV7-3 | CASSGRGGTEAFF | TGTGCCAGCAGCGGCCGAGGGGGCACTGAAGCTTTCTTT
many | TRBJ1-6 | . | TRBV6-1 | CASSEGRPLNSPLHF | TGTGCCAGCAGTGAAGGGCGGCCTTTGAATTCACCCCTCCACTTT
. | TRBJ2-7 | . | TRBV6-1 | CASRLTGTLYEQYF | TGTGCCAGCAGATTAACCGGGACCCTATACGAGCAGTACTTC
many | TRBJ2-5 | TRBD1 | TRBV5-1 | CASSLRTGWGETQYF | TGCGCCAGCAGCTTGCGGACAGGGTGGGGGGAGACCCAGTACTTC
. | TRBJ2-7 | TRBD1 | TRBV7-8 | CASSLDVQGAHEQYF | TGTGCCAGCAGCTTAGATGTCCAGGGGGCCCACGAGCAGTACTTC
many | TRBJ2-3 | . | TRBV7-8 | CASSLGATDTQYF | TGTGCCAGCAGCTTAGGAGCCACAGATACGCAGTATTTT
. | TRBJ2-3 | . | TRBV5-6 | CASSRLRSGITDTQYF | TGTGCCAGCTCAAGGCTGAGATCGGGGATCACAGATACGCAGTATTTT
many | TRBJ2-3 | . | TRBV6-2/TRBV6-3 | CASTPGTDTQYF | TGTGCCAGCACCCCGGGCACAGATACGCAGTATTTT
few | TRBJ2-5 | . | TRBV28 | CASSSRVSASGETQYF | TGTGCCAGCAGTTCCAGGGTCTCGGCCTCGGGCGAGACCCAGTACTTC
. | TRBJ2-7 | . | TRBV5-6 | CASSQEGASSYEQYF | TGTGCCAGCAGCCAAGAAGGCGCGAGCTCCTACGAGCAGTACTTC
few | TRBJ1-1 | TRBD1 | TRBV7-9 | CASSLRAGQGRTEAFF | TGTGCCAGCAGCTTACGTGCGGGACAGGGGAGGACTGAAGCTTTCTTT
. | TRBJ1-5 | . | TRBV20-1 | CSARASTGTIQPQHF | TGCAGTGCTAGAGCCTCTACAGGGACGATTCAGCCCCAGCATTTT
many | TRBJ2-5 | . | TRBV19 | CASSVAYRGGDGETQYF | TGTGCCAGTAGTGTGGCTTACAGAGGCGGGGACGGAGAGACCCAGTACTTC
many | TRBJ1-1 | TRBD1 | TRBV9 | CASSRDRGNTEAFF | TGTGCCAGCTCCAGGGACAGGGGGAACACTGAAGCTTTCTTT
few | TRBJ1-5 | . | TRBV10-3 | CAISESRADISNQPQHF | TGTGCCATCAGTGAGTCGAGGGCAGACATTAGCAATCAGCCCCAGCATTTT
. | TRBJ2-5 | TRBD1 | TRBV4-3 | CASSQGTVTGEETQYF | TGCGCCAGCAGCCAAGGTACCGTGACAGGGGAAGAGACCCAGTACTTC